The 19 T cell receptor beta chains given below trace back to one sample, sequenced in a study. TCRdb re-analysed the 5' RACE reads in MiXCR, keeping a single row per CDR3 protein. The sample gives about 62,000 distinct CDR3 sequences, around 30% of which show up once; roughly 2.5% is in the top ten. Sequenced: tumor-infiltrating naive CD4+ T cells sorted from the breast tumor. The subset denotes: naive CD4+ T cells, CD4+CD45RA+CD25-. The receptors were sampled from a female donor with breast cancer.

This clonotype showed up just a few times. V is TRBV28 and J is TRBJ2-2, with 8 positions matching TRBD1. Germline V gene sequence: CDR1 MDHEN, CDR2 SYDVKM. With 4 bases clipped from V and 3 bases from J, the junction kept 4 bases outside the gene matches. This CDR3 has 15 residues. The CDR3 nucleotides read TGTGCCAGCAGTTCCACCAGGGGGCACACCGGGGAGCTGTTTTTT. The encoded protein is CASSSTRGHTGELFF.

In its sample, this clonotype was seen a few times. The V and J genes are TRBV7-9 and TRBJ2-1; tentative D call: TRBD2 (5 bases). With 3 bases removed from V and 3 bases from J, the gap between germline ends came to 21 bases. This CDR3 has 18 amino acids. The germline gives CDR1 SEHNR, CDR2 FQNEAQ (reference sequence). CDR3: CASSFRAWESGIYNEQFF. The CDR3 DNA reads TGTGCCAGCAGCTTTCGTGCCTGGGAATCGGGGATCTACAATGAGCAGTTCTTC. Based on the CDR3 plus reference TRBV7-9 and TRBJ2-1, the full variable domain is DTGVSQNPRHKITKRGQNVTFRCDPISEHNRLYWYRQTLGQGPEFLTYFQNEAQLEKSRLLSDRFSAERPKGSFSTLEIQRTEQGDSAMYLCASSFRAWESGIYNEQFFGPGTRLTVL.

This clonotype has just a few counts. The V and J genes are TRBV6-1 and TRBJ1-5; D might be TRBD1 (6 bases). V lost 4 bases and J 7 bases, leaving 14 bases between the germline ends. Per the germline V gene, CDR1 is MNHNS and CDR2 is SASEGT. The CDR3 contains 14 residues. The CDR3 DNA is TGTGCCAGCAGTGCCACAGGGAAGGGGCAGCCCCAGCATTTT. This encodes CASSATGKGQPQHF.

This clonotype turned up a few times. This chain links TRBV2 with TRBJ1-6; no clear D. Germline V gene lookup returns CDR1 SNHLY and CDR2 FYNNEI. The CDR3 runs 11 residues. Trimming left V 7 bases short and J 6 bases short, with 4 bases between. The CDR3 region is CASTGNSPLHF. The CDR3 bases are TGTGCCAGCACCGGTAATTCACCCCTCCACTTT.

V gene TRBV5-6 combines with J gene TRBJ2-1; possible D gene TRBD2, 5 bases. The germline gives CDR1 SGHDT, CDR2 YYEEEE. The ends were cut back, 0 bases at V and 2 bases at J, with 9 bases in the middle. This CDR3 is built from 15 residues. The CDR3 spells CASSLATLAYNEQFF. CDR3 bases: TGTGCCAGCAGCTTGGCCACACTAGCCTACAATGAGCAGTTCTTC.

This sequence joins TRBV3-1 and TRBJ2-7, with 11 bases aligning to TRBD1. V shed 5 bases and J 6 bases; nucleotides not matched to a gene: 9. CDR1 LGHDT and CDR2 YNNKEL come from the germline V gene (reference sequence). This CDR3 has 15 residues. DNA of the CDR3: TGTGCCAGCAGCTTGGGACAGGGGGAAACGGGCGAGCAGTACTTC. Translating gives CASSLGQGETGEQYF.

As to this clonotype: Lacking the conserved final phenylalanine or tryptophan, this CDR3 likely reflects a read error. V gene TRBV3-1 combines with J gene TRBJ2-2; D unresolved. This CDR3 is built from 14 residues. Trimming left V 7 bases short and J 0 bases short, with 9 bases between. Germline lookup yields CDR1 LGHDT and CDR2 YNNKEL (reference sequence). CDR3 in amino acids: CASKSGPNTGELFS. In DNA form, the CDR3 reads TGTGCCAGCAAGTCCGGGCCGAACACCGGGGAGCTGTTTTCT.

This clonotype was found a few times. The chain combines TRBV6-5 with TRBJ2-2, with D possibly TRBD2 on 6 matching bases. This CDR3 spans 16 amino acids. Germline lookup yields CDR1 MNHEY and CDR2 SVGAGI. V was trimmed by 5 bases and J by 0 bases, leaving 13 bases between them. CDR3 in DNA: TGTGCCAGCAGTCACGGAATAGCGGCGAACACCGGGGAGCTGTTTTTT. It encodes CASSHGIAANTGELFF.

This clonotype was counted at least ten times. V is TRBV6-1 and J is TRBJ2-7, with D perhaps matching TRBD2 (5 bases). This CDR3 comprises 14 residues. In germline, CDR1 is MNHNS, CDR2 SASEGT. V lost 0 bases and J lost 8, with 14 bases in between. CDR3 coding DNA: TGTGCCAGCAGTGAAGCTCGAGGACTTCAAAAGCAGTACTTC. This sequence encodes CASSEARGLQKQYF.

This clonotype was detected a few times. The V and J genes are TRBV7-2 and TRBJ2-2; D ambiguous. Germline CDR1 reads SGHTA; CDR2 reads FQGNSA. The CDR3 consists of 16 residues. V gave up 8 bases and J gave up 0 bases, with 16 bases separating them. This chain's CDR3 is CASGPSGLANTGELFF. In DNA form, the CDR3 reads TGTGCCAGCGGTCCGTCGGGTCTCGCGAACACCGGGGAGCTGTTTTTT.

The gene calls are TRBV5-1 and TRBJ1-1; D call uncertain. The CDR3 sequence is 15 residues long. Between the trimmed V and J ends, which lost 0 bases and 0 bases, there was a span of 9 bases. Germline assignment: CDR1 SGHRS and CDR2 YFSETQ. The CDR3 protein is CASSLGGSLNTEAFF. The CDR3 region has the DNA TGCGCCAGCAGCTTGGGTGGTTCGTTGAACACTGAAGCTTTCTTT.

The table lists this clonotype with many counts. The V call is TRBV7-2, the J call TRBJ2-5; D ambiguous. The CDR3 consists of 11 residues. Germline CDR1 and CDR2: SGHTA and FQGNSA. V shed 5 bases and J shed 7 bases, with 8 bases lying between them. The CDR3 is CASSPMGTQYF. CDR3 DNA sequence: TGTGCCAGCAGCCCCATGGGGACCCAGTACTTC.

This chain's CDR3 is CATSDNNEQFF. The CDR3 coding sequence is TGTGCCACCAGTGACAACAATGAGCAGTTCTTC. The chain couples TRBV24-1 to TRBJ2-1; D is uncertain. The V gene lost 4 bases and the J gene lost 5 bases, with 2 bases spanning the gap. The CDR3 contains 11 residues. The V gene's germline CDR1 is KGHDR and CDR2 SFDVKD.

This clonotype was counted a single time. The chain has TRBV20-1 and TRBJ2-5, with TRBD2 matching 13 bases. The length of the CDR3 is 15 residues. Looked up from germline, CDR1 is DFQATT and CDR2 is SNEGSKA (reference sequence). Losses at the gene ends were 6 bases for V and 2 bases for J; bases not matched to a gene: 6. CDR3 sequence: CSANGLAGVQETQYF. The CDR3 DNA is TGCAGTGCCAACGGACTAGCGGGAGTGCAAGAGACCCAGTACTTC.

This clonotype was seen a few times. The CDR3 sequence is CASSARDFRTGELFF. The CDR3 DNA follows: TGCGCCAGCAGCGCCAGGGATTTTAGGACCGGGGAGCTGTTTTTT. The chain links TRBV5-1 to TRBJ2-2, with D maybe TRBD1 (5 bases). The CDR3 loop spans 15 amino acids. V lost 4 bases, J lost 5 bases, and 15 bases lay in between. CDR1 is SGHRS, CDR2 YFSETQ, per germline.

The chain employs TRBV5-1 and TRBJ1-1; D is unclear. CDR1 is SGHRS, CDR2 YFSETQ, per germline. Between the trimmed V and J ends, which lost 4 bases and 1 base, there was a span of 11 bases. This CDR3 has 14 amino acids. DNA of the CDR3: TGCGCCAGCAGCCGGGCTGGACGGAACACTGAAGCTTTCTTT. It codes for CASSRAGRNTEAFF.

Ten or more counts support this clonotype. The genes are TRBV6-2 or TRBV6-3 and TRBJ2-3; D is possibly TRBD1 (6 bases). Germline lookup yields CDR1 MNHEY and CDR2 SVGEGT. This CDR3 spans 14 amino acids. V was pared by 6 bases and J by 8 bases, with 18 bases between. CDR3 loop: CASRSGQPESTQYF. CDR3 sequence (DNA): TGTGCCAGCAGATCGGGACAACCGGAAAGTACGCAGTATTTT.

The chain combines TRBV11-2 with TRBJ1-1; D is ambiguous. V was pared by 6 bases and J by 5 bases, with 13 bases between. CDR1 is SGHAT, CDR2 FQNNGV, per germline. CDR3 length: 13 amino acids. The CDR3 loop is CASSGNPGTEAFF. In DNA form, the CDR3 reads TGTGCCAGCAGTGGAAACCCGGGGACTGAAGCTTTCTTT.

This clonotype has only a few counts. The J gene is TRBJ2-4, the V gene TRBV4-1; possible D gene TRBD2, 6 bases. CDR1 is MGHRA, CDR2 YSYEKL, per germline. Trimming took 1 base from V and 6 from J, leaving 28 bases between them. The CDR3 contains 20 residues. The CDR3 loop reads CASSQALFGTPRWGLNIQYF. CDR3 nucleotide sequence: TGCGCCAGCAGCCAAGCACTTTTCGGGACTCCCCGGTGGGGATTAAACATTCAGTACTTC.